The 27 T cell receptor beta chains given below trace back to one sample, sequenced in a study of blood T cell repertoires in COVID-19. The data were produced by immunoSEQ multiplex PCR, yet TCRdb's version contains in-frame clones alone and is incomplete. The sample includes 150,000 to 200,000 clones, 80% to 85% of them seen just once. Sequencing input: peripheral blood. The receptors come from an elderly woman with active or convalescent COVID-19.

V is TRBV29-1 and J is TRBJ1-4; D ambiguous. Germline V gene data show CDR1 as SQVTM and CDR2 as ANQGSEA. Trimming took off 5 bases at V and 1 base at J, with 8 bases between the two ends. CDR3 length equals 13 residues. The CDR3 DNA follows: TGCAGCGTTATTGCCGGAACTAATGAAAAACTGTTTTTT. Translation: CSVIAGTNEKLFF.

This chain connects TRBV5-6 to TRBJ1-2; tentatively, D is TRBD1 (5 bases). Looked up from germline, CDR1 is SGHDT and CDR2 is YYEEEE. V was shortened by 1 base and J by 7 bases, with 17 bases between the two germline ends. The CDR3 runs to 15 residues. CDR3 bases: TGTGCCAGCAGCTTGACCGGCGGGGGAAGGTTTGGCTACACCTTC. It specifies CASSLTGGGRFGYTF.

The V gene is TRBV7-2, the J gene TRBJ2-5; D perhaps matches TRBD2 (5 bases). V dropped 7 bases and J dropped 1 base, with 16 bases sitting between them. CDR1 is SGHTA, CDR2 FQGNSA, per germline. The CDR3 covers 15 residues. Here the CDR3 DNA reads TGTGCCAGCACCCCAAGCCGGACTTTCCAAGAGACCCAGTACTTC. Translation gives CASTPSRTFQETQYF.

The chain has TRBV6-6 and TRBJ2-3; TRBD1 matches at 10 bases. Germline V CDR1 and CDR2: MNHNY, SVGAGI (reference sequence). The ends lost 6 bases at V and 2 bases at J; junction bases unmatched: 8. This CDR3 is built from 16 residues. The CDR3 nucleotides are TGTGCCAGCAGAAAAAAGACAGGGGGCAACACAGATACGCAGTATTTT. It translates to CASRKKTGGNTDTQYF.

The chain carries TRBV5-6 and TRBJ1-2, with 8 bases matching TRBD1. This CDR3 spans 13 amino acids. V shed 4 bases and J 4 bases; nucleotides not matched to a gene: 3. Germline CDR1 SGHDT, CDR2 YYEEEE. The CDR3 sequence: CASSGGQVYGYTF. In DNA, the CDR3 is TGTGCCAGCAGCGGGGGACAGGTCTATGGCTACACCTTC. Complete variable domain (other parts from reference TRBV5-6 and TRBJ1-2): DAGVTQSPTHLIKTRGQQVTLRCSPKSGHDTVSWYQQALGQGPQFIFQYYEEEERQRGNFPDRFSGHQFPNYSSELNVNALLLGDSALYLCASSGGQVYGYTFGSGTRLTVV.

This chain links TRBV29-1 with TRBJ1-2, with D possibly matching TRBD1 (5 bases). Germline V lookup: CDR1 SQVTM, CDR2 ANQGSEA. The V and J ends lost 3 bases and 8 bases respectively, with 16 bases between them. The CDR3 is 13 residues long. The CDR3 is CSVDDSGFLGYTF. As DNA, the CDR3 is TGCAGCGTTGATGACTCAGGGTTTCTCGGCTACACCTTC.

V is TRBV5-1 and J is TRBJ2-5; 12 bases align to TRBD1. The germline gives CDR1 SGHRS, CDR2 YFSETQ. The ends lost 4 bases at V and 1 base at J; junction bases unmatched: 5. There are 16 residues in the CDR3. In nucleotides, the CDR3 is TGCGCCAGCAGCCCCGGGACAGGGGGCTTCCAAGAGACCCAGTACTTC. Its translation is CASSPGTGGFQETQYF.

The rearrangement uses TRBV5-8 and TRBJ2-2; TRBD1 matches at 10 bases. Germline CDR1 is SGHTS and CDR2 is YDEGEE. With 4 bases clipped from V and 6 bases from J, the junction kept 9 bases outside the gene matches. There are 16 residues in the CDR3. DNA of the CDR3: TGTGCCAGCAGCAAGGGACCGGACAGGGGGGCCGGGGAGCTGTTTTTT. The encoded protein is CASSKGPDRGAGELFF. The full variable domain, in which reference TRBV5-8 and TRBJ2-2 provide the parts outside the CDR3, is EAGVTQSPTHLIKTRGQQATLRCSPISGHTSVYWYQQALGLGLQFLLWYDEGEERNRGNFPPRFSGRQFPNYSSELNVNALELEDSALYLCASSKGPDRGAGELFFGEGSRLTVL.

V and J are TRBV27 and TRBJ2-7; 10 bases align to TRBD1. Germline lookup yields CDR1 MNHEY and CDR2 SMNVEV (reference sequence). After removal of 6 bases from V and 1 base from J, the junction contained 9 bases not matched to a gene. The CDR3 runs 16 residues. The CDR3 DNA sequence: TGTGCCAGCAGCCCGCCGGACAGGGGGAGGTCCTACGAGCAGTACTTC. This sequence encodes CASSPPDRGRSYEQYF.

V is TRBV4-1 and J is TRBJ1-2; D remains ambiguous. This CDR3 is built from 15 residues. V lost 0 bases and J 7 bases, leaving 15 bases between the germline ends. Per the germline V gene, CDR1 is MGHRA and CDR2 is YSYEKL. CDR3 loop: CASSQDRLAGSGYTF. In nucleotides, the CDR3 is TGCGCCAGCAGCCAAGATCGACTTGCGGGGAGTGGCTACACCTTC.

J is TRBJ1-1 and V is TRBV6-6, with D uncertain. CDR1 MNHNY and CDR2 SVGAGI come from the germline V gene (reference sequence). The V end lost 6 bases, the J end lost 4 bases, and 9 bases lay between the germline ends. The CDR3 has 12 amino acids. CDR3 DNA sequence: TGTGCCAGCAGATCAATCAGCACTGAAGCTTTCTTT. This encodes CASRSISTEAFF.

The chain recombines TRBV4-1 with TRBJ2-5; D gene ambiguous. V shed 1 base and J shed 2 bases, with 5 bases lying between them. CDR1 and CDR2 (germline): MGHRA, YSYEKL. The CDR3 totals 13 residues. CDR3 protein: CASSQALQETQYF. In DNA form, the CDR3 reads TGCGCCAGCAGCCAAGCCCTACAAGAGACCCAGTACTTC.

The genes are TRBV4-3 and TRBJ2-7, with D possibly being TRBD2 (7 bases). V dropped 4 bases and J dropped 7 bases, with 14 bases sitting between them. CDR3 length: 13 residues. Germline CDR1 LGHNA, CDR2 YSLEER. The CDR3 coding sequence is TGCGCCAGCAGCCCCTACAGGGAGGGAGAGCAGTACTTC. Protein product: CASSPYREGEQYF.

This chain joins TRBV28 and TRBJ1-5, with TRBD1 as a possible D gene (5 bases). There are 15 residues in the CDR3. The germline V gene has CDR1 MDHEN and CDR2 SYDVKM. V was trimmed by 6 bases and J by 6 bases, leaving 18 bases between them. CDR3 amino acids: CASSPGGVTAQPQHF. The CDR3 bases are TGTGCCAGCAGCCCCGGGGGGGTAACGGCTCAGCCCCAGCATTTT.

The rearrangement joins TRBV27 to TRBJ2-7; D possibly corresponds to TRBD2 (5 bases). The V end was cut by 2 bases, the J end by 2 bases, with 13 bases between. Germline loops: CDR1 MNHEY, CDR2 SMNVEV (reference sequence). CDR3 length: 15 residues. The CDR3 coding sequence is TGTGCCAGCAGTTTAAGCGGTTACCTTACCTACGAGCAGTACTTC. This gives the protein CASSLSGYLTYEQYF.

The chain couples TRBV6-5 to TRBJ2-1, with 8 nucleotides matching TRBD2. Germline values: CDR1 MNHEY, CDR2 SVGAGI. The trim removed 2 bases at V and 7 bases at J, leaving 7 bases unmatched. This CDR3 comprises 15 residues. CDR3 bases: TGTGCCAGCAGTTACGCGGGGGGCCCCTGGAATGAGCAGTTCTTC. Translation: CASSYAGGPWNEQFF.

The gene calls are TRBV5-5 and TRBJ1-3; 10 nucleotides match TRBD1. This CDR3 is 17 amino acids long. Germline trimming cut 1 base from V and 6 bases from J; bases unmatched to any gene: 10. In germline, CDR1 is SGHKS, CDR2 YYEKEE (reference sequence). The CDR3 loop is CASSLRRLGTGENTIYF. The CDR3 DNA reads TGTGCCAGCAGCTTGAGGCGGCTCGGGACAGGGGAAAACACCATATATTTT.

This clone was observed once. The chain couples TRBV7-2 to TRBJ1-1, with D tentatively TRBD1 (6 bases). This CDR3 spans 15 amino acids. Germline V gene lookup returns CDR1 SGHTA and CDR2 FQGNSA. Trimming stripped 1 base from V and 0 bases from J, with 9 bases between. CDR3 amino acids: CASSLGGRVNTEAFF. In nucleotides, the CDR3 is TGTGCCAGCAGCTTAGGGGGGCGGGTGAACACTGAAGCTTTCTTT.

Written as DNA, the CDR3 is TGTGCCAGCAGCCCCGAGGGGGGGCCCTACAATGAGCAGTTCTTC. Amino acid sequence: CASSPEGGPYNEQFF. The chain carries TRBV7-8 and TRBJ2-1; D might be TRBD2 (7 bases). The germline V gene has CDR1 SGHVS and CDR2 FQNEAQ. This CDR3 has 15 residues. V was trimmed by 5 bases and J by 2 bases, leaving 13 bases between them.

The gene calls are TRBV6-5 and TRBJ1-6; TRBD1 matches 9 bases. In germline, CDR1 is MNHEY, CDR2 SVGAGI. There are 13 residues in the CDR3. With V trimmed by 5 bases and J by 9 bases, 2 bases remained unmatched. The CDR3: CASSRDRASPLHF. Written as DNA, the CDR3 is TGTGCCAGCAGTAGGGACAGGGCTTCACCCCTCCACTTT.

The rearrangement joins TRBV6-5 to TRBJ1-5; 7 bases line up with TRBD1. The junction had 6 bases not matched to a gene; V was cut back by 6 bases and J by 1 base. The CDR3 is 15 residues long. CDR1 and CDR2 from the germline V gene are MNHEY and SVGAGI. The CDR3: CASRTGMWSNQPQHF. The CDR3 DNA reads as TGTGCCAGCAGGACAGGGATGTGGAGCAATCAGCCCCAGCATTTT.

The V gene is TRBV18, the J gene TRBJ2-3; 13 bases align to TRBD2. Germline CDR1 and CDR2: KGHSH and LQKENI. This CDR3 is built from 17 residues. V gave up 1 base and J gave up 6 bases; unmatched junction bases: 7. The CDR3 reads CASSPRTSGGLGDTQYF. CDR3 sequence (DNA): TGTGCCAGCTCACCACGGACTAGCGGGGGACTTGGGGATACGCAGTATTTT.

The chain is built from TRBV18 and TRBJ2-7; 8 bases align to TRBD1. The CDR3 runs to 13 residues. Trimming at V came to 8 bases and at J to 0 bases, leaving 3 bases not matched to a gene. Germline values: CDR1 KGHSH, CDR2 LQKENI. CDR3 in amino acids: CASGTGNSYEQYF. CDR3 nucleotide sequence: TGTGCCAGCGGGACAGGAAACTCCTACGAGCAGTACTTC.

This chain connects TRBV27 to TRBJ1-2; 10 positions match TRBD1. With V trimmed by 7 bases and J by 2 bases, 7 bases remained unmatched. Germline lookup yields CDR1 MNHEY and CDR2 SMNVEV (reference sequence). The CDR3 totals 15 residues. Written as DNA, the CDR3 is TGTGCCAGCACCTCCATGGGACAGGGGAACTATGGCTACACCTTC. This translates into CASTSMGQGNYGYTF.

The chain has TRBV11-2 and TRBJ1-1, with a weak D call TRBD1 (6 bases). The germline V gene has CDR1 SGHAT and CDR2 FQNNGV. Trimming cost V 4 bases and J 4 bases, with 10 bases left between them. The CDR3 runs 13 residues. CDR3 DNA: TGTGCCAGCAGCTCCCAGGGGACCACTGAAGCTTTCTTT. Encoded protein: CASSSQGTTEAFF.

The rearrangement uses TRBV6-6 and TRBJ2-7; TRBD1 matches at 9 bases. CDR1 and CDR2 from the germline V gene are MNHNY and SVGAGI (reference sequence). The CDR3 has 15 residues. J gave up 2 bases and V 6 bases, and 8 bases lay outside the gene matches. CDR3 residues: CASRNGQGIAYEQYF. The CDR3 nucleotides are TGTGCCAGCAGAAACGGACAGGGGATCGCCTACGAGCAGTACTTC.

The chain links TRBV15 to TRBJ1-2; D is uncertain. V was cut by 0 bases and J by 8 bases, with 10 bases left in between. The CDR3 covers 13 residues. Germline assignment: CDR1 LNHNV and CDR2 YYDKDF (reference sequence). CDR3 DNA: TGTGCCACCAGCAGAGATGACGGGATCGGCTACACCTTC. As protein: CATSRDDGIGYTF.